This TCR beta chain was obtained from a study of T cells in Graves' hyperthyroidism and ophthalmopathy. Study-wide background: Initial diagnosis, before any treatment, was when peripheral blood was collected.

This clonotype was seen ten or more times. The diagnostic basis comprised clinical symptoms, serum thyroxine and TRAb, thyroid ultrasound and orbital computed tomography. Blood was sampled at initial diagnosis of hyperthyroidism, prior to onset of any ophthalmopathy symptoms. PBMCs stemmed from more than 7.5 ml fresh peripheral blood. V lost 0 bases and J lost 7; bases outside the gene matches: 4. The CDR3 contains 15 residues. CDR1 and CDR2 from the germline V gene are SGHRS and YFSETQ. TCR beta CDR3 regions were amplified from RNA. Primed by the HTBI set, a first-round RT-PCR was run on the TCR CDR3. TCRdb re-called the multiplex PCR reads through MiXCR, storing one row per CDR3 protein. The table lists almost 600,000 distinct CDR3 sequences, more than 11% of them singletons.

The TCR sequence derives from a young woman with Graves' hyperthyroidism that later progressed to Graves' ophthalmopathy. The rearrangement links TRBV5-1 to TRBJ1-4; the match to TRBD1 covers 9 bases. The sample consisted of blood. The CDR3 loop reads CASSLVGQGSEKLFF. In DNA, the CDR3 is TGCGCCAGCAGCTTGGTGGGACAGGGCTCTGAAAAACTGTTTTTT. Based on the CDR3 plus reference TRBV5-1 and TRBJ1-4, the full variable domain is KAGVTQTPRYLIKTRGQQVTLSCSPISGHRSVSWYQQTPGQGLQFLFEYFSETQRNKGNFPGRFSGRQFSNSRSEMNVSTLELGDSALYLCASSLVGQGSEKLFFGSGTQLSVL.